Below are 20 T cell receptor beta chains sequenced from a single sample in a study of blood T cell repertoires in COVID-19. Assay used: immunoSEQ multiplex PCR; TCRdb lists only in-frame clones, some missing. Of about 50,000 clones detected, over 80% appear once; the ten largest clones hold roughly 13%. The sequencing sample was made of peripheral blood. These receptors were collected from a human donor with active COVID-19. The donor label of this sample is uncertain.

This CDR3 is CASSESSSYEQYF. DNA for the CDR3: TGTGCCAGCAGTGAAAGTAGCTCCTACGAGCAGTACTTC. This chain connects TRBV6-1 to TRBJ2-7; no firm D call. CDR1 is MNHNS and CDR2 is SASEGT in the germline V gene. CDR3 length: 13 amino acids. Trimming stripped 2 bases from V and 0 bases from J, with 5 bases between.

This chain uses TRBV5-1 with TRBJ2-1; 10 nucleotides line up with TRBD2. Trimming removed 2 bases from V and 4 bases from J; junction bases left unmatched: 6. From germline, CDR1 is SGHRS and CDR2 YFSETQ. This CDR3 region has 16 residues. CDR3 nucleotide sequence: TGCGCCAGCAGCTTTTCCTCTAGCGGGGGTTACAATGAGCAGTTCTTC. This sequence encodes CASSFSSSGGYNEQFF.

The chain joins TRBV19 to TRBJ2-5; 9 bases agree with TRBD1. J lost 5 bases, V lost 3 bases, and 4 bases had no gene match. Germline lookup yields CDR1 LNHDA and CDR2 SQIVND (reference sequence). The CDR3 contains 14 residues. The CDR3 DNA reads as TGTGCCAGTAGTATCACAGGGGGCGGCGAGACCCAGTACTTC. Amino acid sequence: CASSITGGGETQYF.

The chain has TRBV6-5 and TRBJ2-2; weak D call: TRBD2 (6 bases). With 7 bases removed from V and 3 bases from J, the gap between germline ends came to 12 bases. Germline-derived CDR1 and CDR2 are MNHEY and SVGAGI. The CDR3 covers 14 residues. CDR3 residues: CASNPGLYTGELFF. The CDR3 region has the DNA TGTGCCAGCAACCCGGGACTTTACACCGGGGAGCTGTTTTTT.

Concerning this clone: The junction shows a germline mismatch at one end, possibly a read error. This chain uses TRBV7-8 with TRBJ2-7; D unresolved. Germline V gene lookup returns CDR1 SGHVS and CDR2 FQNEAQ. The length of the CDR3 is 8 residues. The CDR3 DNA is TGTGCCAGCAGCCTAGAGAGGTTC. The encoded protein is CASSLERF.

This rearrangement joins TRBV6-5 to TRBJ2-7, with a weak D call TRBD2 (6 bases). Trimming cost V 2 bases and J 1 base, with 12 bases left between them. CDR3 length: 15 residues. CDR1 is MNHEY, CDR2 SVGAGI, per germline. For the CDR3, the DNA is TGTGCCAGCAGTTACGCGCCTAGCGTATCCTACGAGCAGTACTTC. Residues: CASSYAPSVSYEQYF.

V is TRBV23-1 and J is TRBJ1-2; D may be TRBD1 (6 bases). TRBV23-1 belongs to the ORF category, with a function that is uncertain. Trimming left V 3 bases short and J 5 bases short, with 19 bases between. The CDR3 is made up of 16 amino acids. The CDR3 protein is CASSHIQGRWSYGYTF. The CDR3 DNA reads TGCGCCAGCAGTCACATACAGGGAAGGTGGTCTTATGGCTACACCTTC.

This clone was counted between two and nine times. The gene calls are TRBV19 and TRBJ2-2, with 10 bases matching TRBD1. From germline, CDR1 is LNHDA and CDR2 SQIVND (reference sequence). The CDR3 runs to 14 residues. With 7 bases clipped from V and 6 bases from J, the junction kept 5 bases outside the gene matches. This CDR3 is CASKGGQGPGELFF. The CDR3 DNA reads as TGTGCCAGTAAGGGGGGACAGGGGCCCGGGGAGCTGTTTTTT.

The chain employs TRBV2 and TRBJ1-2; D ambiguous. The CDR3 length is 13 residues. CDR1 and CDR2 (germline): SNHLY, FYNNEI. Trimming stripped 1 base from V and 8 bases from J, with 11 bases between. The CDR3 protein is CASSEVEGSGYTF. CDR3 coding DNA: TGTGCCAGCAGTGAAGTAGAGGGTTCCGGCTACACCTTC.

The chain uses TRBV7-2 and TRBJ1-5; no firm D call. The germline V gene has CDR1 SGHTA and CDR2 FQGNSA. CDR3 length equals 12 residues. V was shortened by 5 bases and J by 5 bases, with 7 bases between the two germline ends. Here the CDR3 DNA reads TGTGCCAGCAGCCGAAACTATCAGCCCCAGCATTTT. This codes for CASSRNYQPQHF.

This clone was detected only a few times. The V and J genes are TRBV2 and TRBJ1-3, with D possibly matching TRBD1 (6 bases). V dropped 4 bases and J dropped 3 bases, with 10 bases sitting between them. Per the germline V gene, CDR1 is SNHLY and CDR2 is FYNNEI. The CDR3 spans 14 residues. The CDR3 spells CASSAIQGGNTIYF. For the CDR3, the DNA is TGTGCCAGCAGTGCAATACAGGGTGGAAACACCATATATTTT.

The CDR3 region is CAWSVQGVIANSPLHF. CDR3 nucleotides: TGTGCCTGGAGTGTACAGGGGGTTATTGCTAATTCACCCCTCCACTTT. The J gene is TRBJ1-6, the V gene TRBV30, with 8 bases matching TRBD1. The junction had 7 bases not matched to a gene; V was cut back by 0 bases and J by 6 bases. Germline values: CDR1 GTSNPN, CDR2 SVGIG (reference sequence). The CDR3 spans 16 residues.

This clone was counted between two and nine times. The rearrangement joins TRBV4-2 to TRBJ2-6; TRBD2 matches at 8 bases. The CDR3 runs to 16 residues. Germline CDR1 and CDR2: LGHNA and YNFKEQ. Trimming cost V 4 bases and J 1 base; bases outside gene matches: 3. For the CDR3, the DNA is TGTGCCAGCAGCCCAACGGGGGGGTCTGGGGCCAACGTCCTGACTTTC. Its translation is CASSPTGGSGANVLTF.

This clone was detected only a few times. The rearrangement uses TRBV28 and TRBJ1-5, with 9 bases lining up with TRBD1. CDR1 and CDR2 from the germline V gene are MDHEN and SYDVKM. The CDR3 consists of 13 residues. With V trimmed by 4 bases and J by 5 bases, 0 bases remained unmatched. CDR3 nucleotide sequence: TGTGCCAGCAGTTGGACAGGGGATCAGCCCCAGCATTTT. Translating gives CASSWTGDQPQHF.

This chain joins TRBV19 and TRBJ1-2, with 12 bases fitting TRBD1. The CDR3 totals 15 residues. After removal of 6 bases from V and 3 bases from J, the junction contained 5 bases not matched to a gene. Germline assignment: CDR1 LNHDA and CDR2 SQIVND (reference sequence). The CDR3: CASRNRDRGHYGYTF. CDR3 nucleotide sequence: TGTGCCAGTAGGAACCGGGACAGGGGGCACTATGGCTACACCTTC.

The chain recombines TRBV7-9 with TRBJ1-1, with a possible D match to TRBD1 (5 bases). The CDR3 spans 13 residues. The V and J ends lost 3 bases and 7 bases respectively, with 12 bases between them. From germline, CDR1 is SEHNR and CDR2 FQNEAQ (reference sequence). The CDR3 here is CASSLGPSYEAFF. The CDR3 DNA reads as TGTGCCAGCAGCTTGGGGCCCAGTTATGAAGCTTTCTTT.

The V gene is TRBV4-1, the J gene TRBJ2-1, with TRBD2 matching 9 bases. Germline V gene sequence: CDR1 MGHRA, CDR2 YSYEKL. V lost 1 base to trimming and J lost 9 bases; unmatched junction nucleotides: 10. The CDR3 totals 16 residues. CDR3 nucleotides: TGCGCCAGCAGCCAAGGGGCTAGCGGGGTTCATGGTGAGCAGTTCTTC. Translated, it gives CASSQGASGVHGEQFF.

In this sample, this clone turned up once. The rearrangement uses TRBV7-2 and TRBJ2-3; D is possibly TRBD2 (6 bases). V shed 1 base and J shed 1 base, with 9 bases lying between them. Germline V gives CDR1 SGHTA, CDR2 FQGNSA. This CDR3 region has 15 residues. The CDR3 sequence: CASSLGRGGTDTQYF. Here the CDR3 DNA reads TGTGCCAGCAGCTTAGGTCGCGGGGGCACAGATACGCAGTATTTT.

The gene calls are TRBV28 and TRBJ2-2; 7 nucleotides line up with TRBD2. The CDR3 runs 16 residues. Unmatched junction bases numbered 12, after V lost 5 bases and J lost 6 bases. Germline assignment: CDR1 MDHEN and CDR2 SYDVKM. CDR3 sequence (DNA): TGTGCCAGCAGTGTACCGACTAGCTCGTCGGCCGGGGAGCTGTTTTTT. Encoded protein: CASSVPTSSSAGELFF.

This chain uses TRBV7-2 with TRBJ2-1; a possible D gene is TRBD2 (6 bases). The CDR3 runs to 15 residues. The ends were cut back, 5 bases at V and 2 bases at J, with 13 bases in the middle. Germline V lookup: CDR1 SGHTA, CDR2 FQGNSA. CDR3 amino acids: CASSQTGETYNEQFF. The CDR3 nucleotides are TGTGCCAGCAGCCAAACGGGGGAGACCTACAATGAGCAGTTCTTC.